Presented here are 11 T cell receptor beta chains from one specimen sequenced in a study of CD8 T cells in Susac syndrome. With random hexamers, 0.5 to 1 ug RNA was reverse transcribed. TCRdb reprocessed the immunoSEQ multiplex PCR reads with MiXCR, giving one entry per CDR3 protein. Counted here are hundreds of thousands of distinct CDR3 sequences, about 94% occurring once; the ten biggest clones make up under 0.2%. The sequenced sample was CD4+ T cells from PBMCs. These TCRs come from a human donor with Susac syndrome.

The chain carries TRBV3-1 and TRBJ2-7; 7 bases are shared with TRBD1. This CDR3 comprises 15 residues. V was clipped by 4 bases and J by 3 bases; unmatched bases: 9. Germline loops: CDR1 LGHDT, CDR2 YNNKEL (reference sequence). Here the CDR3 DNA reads TGTGCCAGCAGCCTGGCCGGGACAGCCTTCTACGAGCAGTACTTC. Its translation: CASSLAGTAFYEQYF.

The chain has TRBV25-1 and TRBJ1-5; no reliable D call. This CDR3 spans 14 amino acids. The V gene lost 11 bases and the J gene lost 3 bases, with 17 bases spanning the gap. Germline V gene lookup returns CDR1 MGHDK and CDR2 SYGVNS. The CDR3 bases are TGTGCCTCCGGATCGACGATTCTCAATCAGCCCCAGCATTTT. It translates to CASGSTILNQPQHF.

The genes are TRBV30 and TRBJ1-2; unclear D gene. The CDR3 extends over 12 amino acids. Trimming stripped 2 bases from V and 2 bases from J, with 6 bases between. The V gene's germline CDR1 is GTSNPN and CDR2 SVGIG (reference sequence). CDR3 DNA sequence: TGTGCCTGGAGTTCGTTAAACTATGGCTACACCTTC. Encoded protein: CAWSSLNYGYTF.

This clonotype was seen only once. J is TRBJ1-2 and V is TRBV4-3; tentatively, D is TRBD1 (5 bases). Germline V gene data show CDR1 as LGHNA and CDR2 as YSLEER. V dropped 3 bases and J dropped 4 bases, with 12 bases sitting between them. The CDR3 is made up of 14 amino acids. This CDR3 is CASSQETASYGYTF. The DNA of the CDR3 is TGCGCCAGCAGCCAGGAGACAGCTTCCTATGGCTACACCTTC.

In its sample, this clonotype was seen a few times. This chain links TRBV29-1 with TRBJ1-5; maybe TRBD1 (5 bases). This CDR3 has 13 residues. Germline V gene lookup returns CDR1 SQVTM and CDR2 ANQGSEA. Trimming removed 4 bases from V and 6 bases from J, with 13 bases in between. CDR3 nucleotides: TGCAGCGTTGGGGTAGGGGTCGGTCAGCCCCAGCATTTT. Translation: CSVGVGVGQPQHF.

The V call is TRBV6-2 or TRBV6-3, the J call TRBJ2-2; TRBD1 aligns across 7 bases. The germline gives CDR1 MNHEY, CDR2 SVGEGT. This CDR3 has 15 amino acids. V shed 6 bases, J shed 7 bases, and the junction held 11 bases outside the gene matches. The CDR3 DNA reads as TGTGCCAGCAGCTCGGGACAGATTTCCGGCGGGGAGCTGTTTTTT. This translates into CASSSGQISGGELFF.

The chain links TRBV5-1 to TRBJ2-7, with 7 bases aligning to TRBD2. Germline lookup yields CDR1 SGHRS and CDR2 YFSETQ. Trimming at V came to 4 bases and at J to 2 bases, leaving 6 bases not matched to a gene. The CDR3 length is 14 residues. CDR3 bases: TGCGCCAGCAGCGCGGGGGACGAACCCTACGAGCAGTACTTC. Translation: CASSAGDEPYEQYF.

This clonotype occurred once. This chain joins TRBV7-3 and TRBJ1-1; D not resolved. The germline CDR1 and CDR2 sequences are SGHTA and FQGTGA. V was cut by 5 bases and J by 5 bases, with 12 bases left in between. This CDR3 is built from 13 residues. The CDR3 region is CASSPKAGTEAFF. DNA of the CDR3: TGTGCCAGCAGCCCCAAGGCAGGTACTGAAGCTTTCTTT.

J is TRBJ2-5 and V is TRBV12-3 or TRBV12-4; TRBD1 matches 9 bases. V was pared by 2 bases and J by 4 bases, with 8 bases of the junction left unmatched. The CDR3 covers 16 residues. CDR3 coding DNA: TGTGCCAGCAGTTTACGCGGACAGGGGACCAGAGAGACCCAGTACTTC. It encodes CASSLRGQGTRETQYF.

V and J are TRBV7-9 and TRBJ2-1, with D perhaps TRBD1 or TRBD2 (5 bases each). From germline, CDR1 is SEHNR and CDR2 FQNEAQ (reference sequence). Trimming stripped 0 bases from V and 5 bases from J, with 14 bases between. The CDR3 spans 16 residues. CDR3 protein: CASSLAGRGNDNEQFF. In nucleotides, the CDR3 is TGTGCCAGCAGCTTAGCGGGACGAGGGAACGACAATGAGCAGTTCTTC. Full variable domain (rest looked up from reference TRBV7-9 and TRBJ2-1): DTGVSQNPRHKITKRGQNVTFRCDPISEHNRLYWYRQTLGQGPEFLTYFQNEAQLEKSRLLSDRFSAERPKGSFSTLEIQRTEQGDSAMYLCASSLAGRGNDNEQFFGPGTRLTVL.

Here the CDR3 reads CASSTGGGGYTF. The CDR3 nucleotides read TGTGCCAGCAGTACAGGGGGTGGAGGCTACACCTTC. The genes are TRBV6-6 and TRBJ1-2; 8 nucleotides line up with TRBD1. V lost 5 bases to trimming and J lost 8 bases; unmatched junction nucleotides: 4. Germline CDR1 reads MNHNY; CDR2 reads SVGAGI (reference sequence). This CDR3 spans 12 amino acids.